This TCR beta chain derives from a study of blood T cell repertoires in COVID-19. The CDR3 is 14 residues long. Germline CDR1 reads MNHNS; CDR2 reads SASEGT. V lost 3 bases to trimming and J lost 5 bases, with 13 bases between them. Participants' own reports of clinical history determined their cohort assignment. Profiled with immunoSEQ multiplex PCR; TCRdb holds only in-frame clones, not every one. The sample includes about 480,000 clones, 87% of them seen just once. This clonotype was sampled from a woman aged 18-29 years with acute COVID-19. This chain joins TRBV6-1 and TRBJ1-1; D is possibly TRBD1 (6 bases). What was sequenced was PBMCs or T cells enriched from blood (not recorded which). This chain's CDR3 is CASSDRERGTEAFF. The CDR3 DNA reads TGTGCCAGCAGTGACAGGGAGAGGGGGACTGAAGCTTTCTTT.